This TCR beta chain was captured by sequencing in a study of blood T cell repertoires in COVID-19. In the study overall: Sites in the United States, Italy and Spain provided acute and convalescent COVID-19 samples.

In the original analysis: Reference gene primer amplification gave estimated nucleated cell counts. TCRdb keeps only in-frame clones here, not all; method: immunoSEQ multiplex PCR. V and J calls and clone size come straight from that table; D and trimming were deduced from the DNA. The sample yields about 110,000 clones, around 80% seen once. V lost 10 bases and J 8 bases, leaving 21 bases between the germline ends. Germline V gives CDR1 SGHTA, CDR2 FQGNSA. This CDR3 is built from 15 residues. The specimen was peripheral blood. This TCR was sampled from an older woman with acute or convalescent COVID-19. The chain links TRBV7-2 to TRBJ1-6; D possibly corresponds to TRBD1 (5 bases). CDR3 residues: CATFPQGLSDSPLHF. CDR3 DNA sequence: TGTGCCACCTTCCCCCAGGGTTTGTCTGATTCACCCCTCCACTTT.